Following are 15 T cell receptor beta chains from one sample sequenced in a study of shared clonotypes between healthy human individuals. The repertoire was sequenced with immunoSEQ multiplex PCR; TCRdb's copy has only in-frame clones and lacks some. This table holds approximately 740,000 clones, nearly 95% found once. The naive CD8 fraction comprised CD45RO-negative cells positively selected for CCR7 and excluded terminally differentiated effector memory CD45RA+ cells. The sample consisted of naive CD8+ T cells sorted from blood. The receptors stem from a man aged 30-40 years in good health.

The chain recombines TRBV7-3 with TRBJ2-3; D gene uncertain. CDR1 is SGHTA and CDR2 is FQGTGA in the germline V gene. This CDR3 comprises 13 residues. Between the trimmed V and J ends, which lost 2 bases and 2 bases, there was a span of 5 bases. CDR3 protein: CASSLWVTDTQYF. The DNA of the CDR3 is TGTGCCAGCAGCTTATGGGTCACAGATACGCAGTATTTT.

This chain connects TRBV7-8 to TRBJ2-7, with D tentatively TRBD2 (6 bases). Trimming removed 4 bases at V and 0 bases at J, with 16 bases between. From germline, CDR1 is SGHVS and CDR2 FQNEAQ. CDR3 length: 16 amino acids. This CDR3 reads CASSSDHRGLSYEQYF. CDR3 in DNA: TGTGCCAGCAGCTCAGACCATCGGGGACTCTCCTACGAGCAGTACTTC. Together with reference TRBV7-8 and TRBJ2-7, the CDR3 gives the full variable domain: GAGVSQSPRYKVAKRGQDVALRCDPISGHVSLFWYQQALGQGPEFLTYFQNEAQLDKSGLPSDRFFAERPEGSVSTLKIQRTQQEDSAVYLCASSSDHRGLSYEQYFGPGTRLTVT.

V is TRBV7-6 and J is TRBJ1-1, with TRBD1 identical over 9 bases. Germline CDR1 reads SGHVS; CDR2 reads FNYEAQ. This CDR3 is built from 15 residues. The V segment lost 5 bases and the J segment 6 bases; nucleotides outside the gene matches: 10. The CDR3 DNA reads TGTGCCAGCAGCCGGCCGACAGGGGGGGATTCTGAAGCTTTCTTT. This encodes CASSRPTGGDSEAFF.

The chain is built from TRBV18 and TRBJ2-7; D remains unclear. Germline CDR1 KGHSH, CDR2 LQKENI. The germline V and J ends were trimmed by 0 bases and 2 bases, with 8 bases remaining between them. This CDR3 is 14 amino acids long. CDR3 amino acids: CASSPPGLAYEQYF. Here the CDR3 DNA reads TGTGCCAGCTCACCACCAGGGCTAGCCTACGAGCAGTACTTC.

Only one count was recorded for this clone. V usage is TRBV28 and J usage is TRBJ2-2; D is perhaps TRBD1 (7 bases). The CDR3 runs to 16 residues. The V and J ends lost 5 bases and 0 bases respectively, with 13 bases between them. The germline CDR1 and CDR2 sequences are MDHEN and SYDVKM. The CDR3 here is CASSRDRDSNTGELFF. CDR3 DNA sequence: TGTGCCAGCAGTAGAGACAGGGACTCGAACACCGGGGAGCTGTTTTTT.

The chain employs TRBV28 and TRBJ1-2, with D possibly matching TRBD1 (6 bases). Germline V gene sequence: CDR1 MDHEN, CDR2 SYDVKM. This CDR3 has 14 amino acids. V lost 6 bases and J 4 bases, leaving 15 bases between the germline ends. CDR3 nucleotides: TGTGCCAGCAGCTTCCCTGGGGGGCCCTATGGCTACACCTTC. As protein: CASSFPGGPYGYTF.

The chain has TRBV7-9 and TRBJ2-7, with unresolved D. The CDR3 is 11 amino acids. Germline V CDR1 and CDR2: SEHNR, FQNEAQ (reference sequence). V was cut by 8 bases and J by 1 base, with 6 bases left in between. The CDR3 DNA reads TGTGCCAGCGGCGGTTCCTACGAGCAGTACTTC. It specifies CASGGSYEQYF.

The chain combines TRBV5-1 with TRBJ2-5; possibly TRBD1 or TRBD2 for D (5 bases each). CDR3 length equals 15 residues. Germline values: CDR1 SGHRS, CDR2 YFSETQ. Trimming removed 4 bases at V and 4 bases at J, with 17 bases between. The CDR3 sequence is CASSPEGNPIETQYF. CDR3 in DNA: TGCGCCAGCAGCCCCGAGGGGAACCCAATAGAGACCCAGTACTTC.

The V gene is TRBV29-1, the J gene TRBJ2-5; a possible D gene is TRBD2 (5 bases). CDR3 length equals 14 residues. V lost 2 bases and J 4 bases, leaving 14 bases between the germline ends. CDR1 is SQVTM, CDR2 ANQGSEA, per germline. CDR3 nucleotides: TGCAGCGTTGAATTCGTGGGAGAAGGAGAGACCCAGTACTTC. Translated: CSVEFVGEGETQYF.

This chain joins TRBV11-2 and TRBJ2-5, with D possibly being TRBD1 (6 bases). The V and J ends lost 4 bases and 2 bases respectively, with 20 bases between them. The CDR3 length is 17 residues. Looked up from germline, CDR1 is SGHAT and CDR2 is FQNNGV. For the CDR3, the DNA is TGTGCCAGCAGCTCTGAAGAAAAACAGGGAATTCAAGAGACCCAGTACTTC. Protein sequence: CASSSEEKQGIQETQYF.

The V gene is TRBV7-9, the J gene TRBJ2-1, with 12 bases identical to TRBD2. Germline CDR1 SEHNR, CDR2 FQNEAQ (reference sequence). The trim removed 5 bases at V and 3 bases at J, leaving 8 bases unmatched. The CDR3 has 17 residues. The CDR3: CASSARLAGAFYNEQFF. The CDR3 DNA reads TGTGCCAGCAGCGCCCGACTAGCGGGAGCCTTCTACAATGAGCAGTTCTTC.

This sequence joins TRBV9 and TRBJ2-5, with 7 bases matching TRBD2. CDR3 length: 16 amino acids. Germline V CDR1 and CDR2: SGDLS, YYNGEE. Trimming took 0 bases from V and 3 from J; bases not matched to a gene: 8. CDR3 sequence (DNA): TGTGCCAGCAGCGTAGAATCGCGGGGGAAGAAAGAGACCCAGTACTTC. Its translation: CASSVESRGKKETQYF.

The DNA of the CDR3 is TGTGCCAGCAGCCCCTTGGGCGGGAGGGCCCTCAATGAGCAGTTCTTC. Translation gives CASSPLGGRALNEQFF. The chain uses TRBV7-2 and TRBJ2-1; the match to TRBD2 covers 9 bases. CDR1 SGHTA and CDR2 FQGNSA come from the germline V gene. The J segment lost 6 bases and the V segment lost 5 bases, leaving 11 bases of the junction unmatched. This CDR3 contains 16 residues.

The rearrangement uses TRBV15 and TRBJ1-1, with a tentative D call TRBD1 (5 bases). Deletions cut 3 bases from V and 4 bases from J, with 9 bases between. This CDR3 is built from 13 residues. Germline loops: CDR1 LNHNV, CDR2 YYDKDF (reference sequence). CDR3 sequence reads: CATSSRDFTEAFF. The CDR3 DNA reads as TGTGCCACCAGCAGCAGGGATTTCACTGAAGCTTTCTTT.

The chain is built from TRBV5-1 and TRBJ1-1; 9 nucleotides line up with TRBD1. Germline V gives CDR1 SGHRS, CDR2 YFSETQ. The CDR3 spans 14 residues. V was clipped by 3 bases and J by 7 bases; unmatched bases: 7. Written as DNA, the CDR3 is TGCGCCAGCAGCTCAACAGGGGGCGCGGGTGAAGCTTTCTTT. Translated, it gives CASSSTGGAGEAFF.